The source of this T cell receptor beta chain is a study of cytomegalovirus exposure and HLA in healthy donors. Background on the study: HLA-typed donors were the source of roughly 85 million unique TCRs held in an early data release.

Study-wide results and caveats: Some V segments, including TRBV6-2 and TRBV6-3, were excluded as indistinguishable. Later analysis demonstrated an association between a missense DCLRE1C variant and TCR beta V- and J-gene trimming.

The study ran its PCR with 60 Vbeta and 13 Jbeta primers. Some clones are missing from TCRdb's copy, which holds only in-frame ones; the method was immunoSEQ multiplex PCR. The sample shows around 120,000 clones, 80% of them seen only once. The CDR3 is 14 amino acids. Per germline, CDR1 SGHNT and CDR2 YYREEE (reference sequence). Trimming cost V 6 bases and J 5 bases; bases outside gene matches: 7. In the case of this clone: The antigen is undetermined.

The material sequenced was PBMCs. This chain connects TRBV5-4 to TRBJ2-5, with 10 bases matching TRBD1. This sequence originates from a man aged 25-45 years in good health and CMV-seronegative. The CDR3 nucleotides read TGTGCCAGCAACCGGGACAGGGGCTCGGAGACCCAGTACTTC. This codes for CASNRDRGSETQYF.